The rows below give T cell receptor beta chains drawn from one sample of a study of blood T cell repertoires in COVID-19. TCRdb keeps only in-frame clones here, not all; method: immunoSEQ multiplex PCR. The table has tens of thousands of clones, 75% to 85% seen once; the top ten hold about 28%. Sequencing input: peripheral blood. The receptors here all came from an older man with acute or convalescent COVID-19. The CDR3 runs from the conserved cysteine through the conserved F or W. A D gene is named only where the DNA matches it firmly. Expanded clones get a size class; other rows say once, few or many, or leave the size out.

j_call clone_size v_call d_call cdr3_aa cdr3_nt
TRBJ2-6 - TRBV28 - CASSLQGYGANVLTF TGTGCCAGCAGTTTGCAGGGCTATGGGGCCAACGTCCTGACTTTC
TRBJ1-6 - TRBV5-1 - CASSLPPLTVGNSPLHF TGCGCCAGCAGCTTGCCCCCGTTGACTGTCGGTAATTCACCCCTCCACTTT
TRBJ2-5 - TRBV5-1 TRBD1 CASSLQGAQETQYF TGCGCCAGCAGCTTACAGGGGGCACAAGAGACCCAGTACTTC
TRBJ2-7 - TRBV6-6 - CASSDGVRAVGKQYF TGTGCCAGCAGCGACGGGGTGAGGGCTGTAGGCAAGCAGTACTTC
TRBJ1-1 - TRBV9 - CASSARTGMNTEAFF TGTGCCAGCAGCGCCAGGACCGGGATGAACACTGAAGCTTTCTTT
TRBJ1-1 - TRBV12-3/TRBV12-4 - CASSSVNTEAFF TGTGCCAGCAGTTCAGTGAACACTGAAGCTTTCTTT
TRBJ1-4 - TRBV19 - CASSITFGGATNEKLFF TGTGCCAGTAGTATTACGTTTGGAGGGGCAACTAATGAAAAACTGTTTTTT
TRBJ2-3 - TRBV7-8 - CASSPYTDTQYF TGTGCCAGCAGCCCTTACACAGATACGCAGTATTTT
TRBJ2-3 - TRBV7-9 - CASRPPGLFTDTQYF TGTGCCAGCAGACCCCCGGGACTTTTCACAGATACGCAGTATTTT
TRBJ1-3 - TRBV23-1 TRBD1 CASSHPRQGLYSGNTIYF TGCGCCAGCAGTCACCCGAGACAGGGGCTATACTCTGGAAACACCATATATTTT
TRBJ2-7 - TRBV3-1/TRBV3-2 TRBD2 CASSLGEGSHEQYF TGTGCCAGCAGCCTTGGGGAGGGTTCCCACGAGCAGTACTTC
TRBJ2-7 - TRBV3-1/TRBV3-2 - CASSPRRVSGEQYF TGTGCCAGCAGCCCAAGGAGGGTCTCGGGAGAGCAGTACTTC
TRBJ2-7 - TRBV5-1 - CASSLAEVPHEQYF TGCGCCAGCAGCTTGGCCGAGGTTCCCCACGAGCAGTACTTC
TRBJ2-3 - TRBV5-6 TRBD2 CASSRLYSGSSVGTQYF TGTGCCAGCAGCAGACTTTATAGCGGGAGTTCCGTTGGTACGCAGTATTTT
TRBJ2-7 few TRBV18 - CASSLAGEQYF TGTGCCAGCTCACTAGCTGGCGAGCAGTACTTC
TRBJ1-5 - TRBV4-1 - CTSSQDQAGYSNQPQHF TGCACCAGCAGCCAAGATCAGGCAGGTTATAGCAATCAGCCCCAGCATTTT
TRBJ2-3 few TRBV18 TRBD2 CASSPSGGSTDTQYF TGTGCCAGCTCACCAAGCGGGGGGTCCACAGATACGCAGTATTTT
TRBJ1-3 - TRBV7-8 - CASSYQGGSGNTIYF TGTGCCAGCAGCTACCAGGGTGGCTCTGGAAACACCATATATTTT
TRBJ2-6 - TRBV11-2 TRBD1 CASSFGQDFTGANVLTF TGTGCCAGCAGCTTCGGACAGGATTTCACTGGGGCCAACGTCCTGACTTTC
TRBJ2-3 - TRBV11-3 - CASSLDHQADTQYF TGTGCCAGCAGCTTAGATCATCAGGCAGATACGCAGTATTTT
TRBJ1-1 - TRBV7-9 - CASSSGTVNTEAFF TGTGCCAGCAGCTCCGGGACTGTGAACACTGAAGCTTTCTTT
TRBJ1-1 once TRBV2 - CASKNGLGNTEAFF TGTGCCAGCAAGAACGGGTTGGGGAACACTGAAGCTTTCTTT